The 9 T cell receptor beta chains in this list originate from one sample, sequenced in a study of shared clonotypes between healthy human individuals. Naive-designated CD8 cells lacked CD45RO, were positively enriched for CCR7, and omitted terminally differentiated effector memory CD45RA+ cells. TCRdb's table, derived via immunoSEQ multiplex PCR, lists solely in-frame clones and lacks some. The sample records around 2,000,000 clones, around 96% being singletons. Sequenced sample: naive CD8+ T cells sorted from blood. The receptors were gathered from a man aged 18 to 29 in good health.

V and J are TRBV4-1 and TRBJ2-7; D is ambiguous. V lost 1 base, J lost 0 bases, and 13 bases lay in between. Germline V gene lookup returns CDR1 MGHRA and CDR2 YSYEKL. The CDR3 covers 16 residues. CDR3 sequence reads: CASSQGTSVSSYEQYF. The CDR3 region has the DNA TGCGCCAGCAGCCAAGGGACCTCAGTTAGCTCCTACGAGCAGTACTTC.

The CDR3 DNA follows: TGTGCCAGCAGTCGGCGGGAGGTCTCCTACGAGCAGTACTTC. It encodes CASSRREVSYEQYF. The gene calls are TRBV7-9 and TRBJ2-7, with 8 bases fitting TRBD2. The germline gives CDR1 SEHNR, CDR2 FQNEAQ (reference sequence). The CDR3 is made up of 14 amino acids. The J segment lost 0 bases and the V segment lost 6 bases, leaving 4 bases of the junction unmatched.

The chain has TRBV27 and TRBJ1-6; TRBD1 agrees at 8 bases. This CDR3 comprises 14 residues. Germline V gene sequence: CDR1 MNHEY, CDR2 SMNVEV (reference sequence). Trimming at V came to 6 bases and at J to 10 bases, leaving 8 bases not matched to a gene. The CDR3 coding sequence is TGTGCCAGCAGCCCCGACAGGGGATGGTCACCCCTCCACTTT. Residues: CASSPDRGWSPLHF.

The chain links TRBV7-9 to TRBJ2-7; TRBD1 agrees at 7 bases. The CDR3 extends over 15 amino acids. The germline V gene encodes CDR1 SEHNR and CDR2 FQNEAQ (reference sequence). Trimming removed 0 bases from V and 3 bases from J; junction bases left unmatched: 5. The CDR3 here is CASSLAQGEIYEQYF. The CDR3 bases are TGTGCCAGCAGCTTAGCGCAGGGGGAGATCTACGAGCAGTACTTC. Variable domain in full (rest from reference TRBV7-9 and TRBJ2-7): DTGVSQNPRHKITKRGQNVTFRCDPISEHNRLYWYRQTLGQGPEFLTYFQNEAQLEKSRLLSDRFSAERPKGSFSTLEIQRTEQGDSAMYLCASSLAQGEIYEQYFGPGTRLTVT.

The chain has TRBV28 and TRBJ2-2; maybe TRBD2 (6 bases). V gave up 2 bases and J gave up 4 bases, with 17 bases separating them. Germline values: CDR1 MDHEN, CDR2 SYDVKM. This CDR3 is 17 amino acids long. The CDR3 loop reads CASSLRELGIFTGELFF. CDR3 sequence (DNA): TGTGCCAGCAGTTTACGGGAGTTGGGAATTTTCACCGGGGAGCTGTTTTTT.

The chain links TRBV19 to TRBJ1-1, with 7 bases fitting TRBD1. From germline, CDR1 is LNHDA and CDR2 SQIVND (reference sequence). There are 16 residues in the CDR3. V trimming: 5 bases; J trimming: 8 bases; junction bases outside the gene matches: 17. CDR3 protein: CASSPRRGGRGEEAFF. For the CDR3, the DNA is TGTGCCAGTAGTCCCCGACGAGGGGGCCGCGGAGAGGAAGCTTTCTTT.

The J gene is TRBJ1-1, the V gene TRBV19; no clear D. The germline CDR1 and CDR2 sequences are LNHDA and SQIVND (reference sequence). The V and J ends lost 3 bases and 2 bases respectively, with 19 bases between them. The CDR3 length is 17 residues. In DNA, the CDR3 is TGTGCCAGTAGTATCGTCACGTTCCGAATTGCTAACACTGAAGCTTTCTTT. Its protein product is CASSIVTFRIANTEAFF.

This clone was picked up one time. Compared with germline, one end of the junction differs, possibly owing to a read error. The V gene is TRBV11-2, the J gene TRBJ1-3; D unresolved. The CDR3 runs to 11 residues. Per the germline V gene, CDR1 is SGHAT and CDR2 is FQNNGV. The CDR3 spells CASNSRNTIYF. The CDR3 DNA reads as TGTGCCAGCAACTCTAGAAACACCATATATTTT.

The rearrangement joins TRBV7-9 to TRBJ2-2, with 10 nucleotides matching TRBD2. Trimming cost V 4 bases and J 1 base; bases outside gene matches: 6. The CDR3 spans 17 residues. In germline, CDR1 is SEHNR, CDR2 FQNEAQ (reference sequence). CDR3 coding DNA: TGTGCCAGCAGCTCTGGACTAGCGGAGAAGAACACCGGGGAGCTGTTTTTT. Its protein product is CASSSGLAEKNTGELFF. The variable domain in full, completed from reference TRBV7-9 and TRBJ2-2, reads DTGVSQNPRHKITKRGQNVTFRCDPISEHNRLYWYRQTLGQGPEFLTYFQNEAQLEKSRLLSDRFSAERPKGSFSTLEIQRTEQGDSAMYLCASSSGLAEKNTGELFFGEGSRLTVL.